Below are 27 T cell receptor beta chains sequenced from a single sample in a study of CD8 T cells in Susac syndrome. RNA, at about 0.5 to 1 ug, was reverse transcribed with random hexamers. Via MiXCR, TCRdb re-called the immunoSEQ multiplex PCR reads, giving one row per CDR3 protein. Of roughly 120,000 distinct CDR3 sequences in the sample, about 92% were seen once. Source material: CD4+ T cells from PBMCs. Source of these receptors: a human donor with multiple sclerosis.

The genes are TRBV7-2 and TRBJ2-1; TRBD2 matches at 11 bases. The CDR3 loop spans 15 amino acids. Germline assignment: CDR1 SGHTA and CDR2 FQGNSA. V lost 5 bases to trimming and J lost 4 bases; unmatched junction nucleotides: 4. The CDR3 nucleotides read TGTGCCAGCAGCCCGACTAGCGGGGCGTACAATGAGCAGTTCTTC. This sequence encodes CASSPTSGAYNEQFF.

This chain uses TRBV29-1 with TRBJ2-1; a weak D match, TRBD1 (5 bases). Germline-derived CDR1 and CDR2 are SQVTM and ANQGSEA. Trimming pared 0 bases from V and 3 bases from J, leaving 9 bases between. CDR3 length equals 14 residues. CDR3 loop: CSVEDSDNYNEQFF. In DNA form, the CDR3 reads TGCAGCGTTGAAGATTCGGACAACTACAATGAGCAGTTCTTC.

The chain couples TRBV12-3 or TRBV12-4 to TRBJ2-6; unclear D gene. The CDR3 has 13 amino acids. V was shortened by 5 bases and J by 2 bases, with 4 bases between the two germline ends. Here the CDR3 DNA reads TGTGCCAGCAGTATTACTGGGGCCAACGTCCTGACTTTC. This gives the protein CASSITGANVLTF.

The gene calls are TRBV29-1 and TRBJ1-4; perhaps TRBD1 as D (5 bases). The ends were cut back, 4 bases at V and 6 bases at J, with 6 bases in the middle. Germline values: CDR1 SQVTM, CDR2 ANQGSEA. The CDR3 length is 11 residues. The CDR3 DNA reads as TGCAGCGTTGGGGGGGATGAAAAACTGTTTTTT. Translation gives CSVGGDEKLFF.

This chain joins TRBV27 and TRBJ2-7; D not resolved. This CDR3 comprises 13 residues. The V and J ends lost 6 bases and 0 bases respectively, with 9 bases between them. Germline CDR1 is MNHEY and CDR2 is SMNVEV (reference sequence). As DNA, the CDR3 is TGTGCCAGCAGGAGGTTCCACTCCTACGAGCAGTACTTC. Amino acid sequence: CASRRFHSYEQYF.

This clonotype is a singleton in its sample. J is TRBJ2-3 and V is TRBV6-2 or TRBV6-3, with D uncertain. CDR3 length: 14 amino acids. V lost 7 bases to trimming and J lost 2 bases, with 13 bases between them. The germline gives CDR1 MNHEY, CDR2 SVGEGT. The CDR3 sequence: CASNDQATTDTQYF. CDR3 sequence (DNA): TGTGCCAGCAACGACCAAGCGACCACAGATACGCAGTATTTT.

This clonotype was seen just once. The chain recombines TRBV20-1 with TRBJ2-3; 10 bases agree with TRBD2. The germline CDR1 and CDR2 sequences are DFQATT and SNEGSKA (reference sequence). Trimming at V came to 8 bases and at J to 12 bases, leaving 17 bases not matched to a gene. The CDR3 loop spans 14 amino acids. The CDR3 sequence is CSTSSSGGASLQYF. CDR3 coding DNA: TGCAGTACTTCATCTAGCGGGGGAGCGAGTCTTCAGTATTTT.

CDR3 in DNA: TGCGCCAGCAGTGAGGCAGGGGCTGGAAACACCATATATTTT. Protein product: CASSEAGAGNTIYF. V usage is TRBV10-2 and J usage is TRBJ1-3, with a possible D match to TRBD1 (6 bases). Trimming removed 2 bases at V and 2 bases at J, with 7 bases between. CDR3 length: 14 amino acids. Germline V gene data show CDR1 as WSHSY and CDR2 as SAAADI.

The V and J genes are TRBV13 and TRBJ2-3; possibly TRBD2 for D (5 bases). Deletions cut 3 bases from V and 2 bases from J, with 15 bases between. The CDR3 consists of 16 residues. The germline V gene encodes CDR1 PRHDT and CDR2 FYEKMQ (reference sequence). The CDR3 sequence is CASSFFSAHYTDTQYF. The CDR3 DNA sequence: TGTGCCAGCAGCTTTTTTAGCGCCCATTACACAGATACGCAGTATTTT.

J is TRBJ2-3 and V is TRBV2; D remains unclear. V was trimmed by 4 bases and J by 6 bases, leaving 8 bases between them. The CDR3 has 12 amino acids. CDR1 and CDR2 (germline): SNHLY, FYNNEI. The CDR3 DNA sequence: TGTGCCAGCAGTGTTAGCAGGGATACGCAGTATTTT. Protein product: CASSVSRDTQYF.

The chain joins TRBV18 to TRBJ2-2; D remains ambiguous. The CDR3 contains 13 residues. Trimming cost V 0 bases and J 7 bases, with 6 bases left between them. CDR1 and CDR2 (germline): KGHSH, LQKENI. This CDR3 reads CASSPPPGGELFF. CDR3 nucleotide sequence: TGTGCCAGCTCACCACCGCCGGGCGGGGAGCTGTTTTTT.

This rearrangement joins TRBV7-9 to TRBJ2-7; D call uncertain. Trimming stripped 5 bases from V and 4 bases from J, with 9 bases between. Germline V CDR1 and CDR2: SEHNR, FQNEAQ (reference sequence). The CDR3 runs to 12 residues. The CDR3 spells CASSPDVYEQYF. DNA of the CDR3: TGTGCCAGCAGCCCGGATGTATACGAGCAGTACTTC. The whole variable domain, filled in from reference TRBV7-9 and TRBJ2-7, reads DTGVSQNPRHKITKRGQNVTFRCDPISEHNRLYWYRQTLGQGPEFLTYFQNEAQLEKSRLLSDRFSAERPKGSFSTLEIQRTEQGDSAMYLCASSPDVYEQYFGPGTRLTVT.

V is TRBV3-1 and J is TRBJ2-6; D gene uncertain. CDR1 LGHDT and CDR2 YNNKEL come from the germline V gene (reference sequence). Trimming took 8 bases from V and 0 from J, leaving 5 bases between them. The CDR3 is 13 residues long. CDR3: CASHLSGANVLTF. The CDR3 DNA sequence: TGTGCCAGCCACCTCTCTGGGGCCAACGTCCTGACTTTC.

The gene calls are TRBV7-6 and TRBJ1-1; D gene ambiguous. Trimming removed 2 bases from V and 1 base from J, with 11 bases in between. Germline CDR1 reads SGHVS; CDR2 reads FNYEAQ. The CDR3 is made up of 15 amino acids. This chain's CDR3 is CASSLLQTGNTEAFF. The CDR3, as DNA: TGTGCCAGCAGCTTATTGCAGACCGGGAACACTGAAGCTTTCTTT.

J is TRBJ1-2 and V is TRBV3-1, with D perhaps TRBD1 (5 bases). Germline V gives CDR1 LGHDT, CDR2 YNNKEL (reference sequence). CDR3 size: 13 residues. The V and J ends lost 4 bases and 6 bases respectively, with 12 bases between them. The CDR3: CASSLIGADGYTF. The CDR3 region has the DNA TGTGCCAGCAGCCTGATAGGGGCAGATGGCTACACCTTC.

The rearrangement joins TRBV25-1 to TRBJ2-3; D is perhaps TRBD2 (6 bases). Germline V lookup: CDR1 MGHDK, CDR2 SYGVNS. The CDR3 has 16 amino acids. With 0 bases removed from V and 6 bases from J, the gap between germline ends came to 16 bases. As DNA, the CDR3 is TGTGCCAGCAGTGAATATCGGGGGACTTGGACGGATACGCAGTATTTT. It encodes CASSEYRGTWTDTQYF.

The rearrangement uses TRBV4-3 and TRBJ2-2; 10 nucleotides line up with TRBD1. The germline CDR1 and CDR2 sequences are LGHNA and YSLEER. The V gene end was trimmed by 0 bases and the J gene end by 6 bases; junction bases not matched to a gene: 7. This CDR3 comprises 17 residues. The CDR3 coding sequence is TGCGCCAGCAGCCAAGATTGGAGACAGGGGGCCGCCGGGGAGCTGTTTTTT. Protein: CASSQDWRQGAAGELFF.

This sequence joins TRBV6-2 or TRBV6-3 and TRBJ2-5; 9 positions match TRBD1. Germline values: CDR1 MNHEY, CDR2 SVGEGT. The CDR3 is 15 residues long. After removal of 5 bases from V and 7 bases from J, the junction contained 11 bases not matched to a gene. The CDR3 loop is CASSTELGQGGTQYF. The CDR3 nucleotides read TGTGCCAGCAGTACAGAGTTGGGACAGGGTGGGACCCAGTACTTC.

This clonotype showed up just a few times. This chain links TRBV2 with TRBJ2-5, with 9 bases that match TRBD2. After removal of 0 bases from V and 5 bases from J, the junction contained 4 bases not matched to a gene. The CDR3 totals 15 residues. CDR1 and CDR2 (germline): SNHLY, FYNNEI. The CDR3 DNA reads TGTGCCAGCAGTGAAGCCCCTAGCGGGGATGAGACCCAGTACTTC. Amino acids: CASSEAPSGDETQYF. Variable domain in full (rest from reference TRBV2 and TRBJ2-5): EPEVTQTPSHQVTQMGQEVILRCVPISNHLYFYWYRQILGQKVEFLVSFYNNEISEKSEIFDDQFSVERPDGSNFTLKIRSTKLEDSAMYFCASSEAPSGDETQYFGPGTRLLVL.

The chain combines TRBV7-2 with TRBJ1-4, with 8 positions matching TRBD1. V was clipped by 5 bases and J by 2 bases; unmatched bases: 4. The CDR3 runs 15 residues. Germline V gene sequence: CDR1 SGHTA, CDR2 FQGNSA. CDR3 DNA: TGTGCCAGCAGCCCCAGGGGGCCGACTAATGAAAAACTGTTTTTT. Translation gives CASSPRGPTNEKLFF.

This chain links TRBV6-6 with TRBJ1-3; D is unresolved. The germline V and J ends were trimmed by 2 bases and 8 bases, with 13 bases remaining between them. Looked up from germline, CDR1 is MNHNY and CDR2 is SVGAGI (reference sequence). CDR3 length equals 14 residues. The CDR3 is CASSYKESLHTIYF. Written as DNA, the CDR3 is TGTGCCAGCAGTTACAAGGAGTCTTTACACACCATATATTTT.

This chain joins TRBV29-1 and TRBJ2-3, with 11 bases that match TRBD1. CDR3 length: 14 residues. The V and J ends lost 8 bases and 7 bases, in that order; junction bases with no gene match: 11. The germline V gene encodes CDR1 SQVTM and CDR2 ANQGSEA. In DNA, the CDR3 is TGCAGCACTGGGGGGACAGGGGGAGGGAATACGCAGTATTTT. Its translation is CSTGGTGGGNTQYF.

V usage is TRBV7-7 and J usage is TRBJ2-2; 9 bases are shared with TRBD1. The germline V gene encodes CDR1 SSHAT and CDR2 FNYEAQ (reference sequence). J gave up 1 base and V 5 bases, and 5 bases lay outside the gene matches. CDR3 length: 16 residues. This CDR3 reads CASSKRTGENTGELFF. The CDR3 bases are TGTGCCAGCAGCAAACGGACAGGGGAGAACACCGGGGAGCTGTTTTTT.

This chain connects TRBV20-1 to TRBJ1-6, with D possibly TRBD1 on 5 matching bases. There are 17 residues in the CDR3. Germline CDR1 is DFQATT and CDR2 is SNEGSKA (reference sequence). V lost 2 bases and J lost 5, with 19 bases in between. This CDR3 reads CSARLSRADPNNSPLHF. CDR3 bases: TGCAGTGCTAGACTCAGCAGGGCGGATCCAAATAATTCACCCCTCCACTTT.

This chain joins TRBV11-2 and TRBJ1-4; 7 bases agree with TRBD1. This CDR3 is built from 20 residues. The J segment lost 3 bases and the V segment lost 5 bases, leaving 21 bases of the junction unmatched. CDR1 is SGHAT and CDR2 is FQNNGV in the germline V gene. CDR3 DNA: TGTGCCAGCAGCCCCGGAGGGGGCAGGGGCCTATCATTGTCTAATGAAAAACTGTTTTTT. Its protein is CASSPGGGRGLSLSNEKLFF.

This chain connects TRBV4-1 to TRBJ2-5; TRBD1 might be the D (6 bases). CDR1 is MGHRA and CDR2 is YSYEKL in the germline V gene. V lost 1 base to trimming and J lost 3 bases, with 9 bases between them. The CDR3 is made up of 14 amino acids. CDR3 in DNA: TGCGCCAGCAGCCAAGGGTACAGGGAAGAGACCCAGTACTTC. The encoded protein is CASSQGYREETQYF.

The V gene is TRBV20-1, the J gene TRBJ1-5; possibly TRBD1 for D (5 bases). V lost 6 bases to trimming and J lost 6 bases, with 15 bases between them. Germline V gives CDR1 DFQATT, CDR2 SNEGSKA (reference sequence). The CDR3 has 13 amino acids. The CDR3 DNA is TGCAGTGCCACGGACACCGGGGGTCAGCCCCAGCATTTT. It encodes CSATDTGGQPQHF.